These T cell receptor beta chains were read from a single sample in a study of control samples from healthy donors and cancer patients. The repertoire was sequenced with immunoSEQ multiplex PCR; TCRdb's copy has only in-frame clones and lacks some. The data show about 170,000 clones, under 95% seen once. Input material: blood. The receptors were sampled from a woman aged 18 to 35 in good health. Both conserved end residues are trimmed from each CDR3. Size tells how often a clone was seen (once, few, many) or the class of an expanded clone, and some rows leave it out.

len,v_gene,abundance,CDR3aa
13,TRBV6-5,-,ATLGRESYNSPLH
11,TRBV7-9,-,ASSSNTAYGYT
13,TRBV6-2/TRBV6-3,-,ASSYWELGYNEQF
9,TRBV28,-,ASSFLTEQY
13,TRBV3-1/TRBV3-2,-,ASSLGTLSGNTIY
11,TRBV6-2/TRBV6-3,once,ASSYFSSETQY
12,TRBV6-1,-,ASSDGDTNYGYT
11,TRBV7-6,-,ASRDSGANVLT
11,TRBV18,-,ASHEGISYEQY
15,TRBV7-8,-,ASSFGTSGSSTDTQY
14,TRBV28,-,ASSSPMRDRETEAF
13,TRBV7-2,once,ASSLDGGSHNEQF
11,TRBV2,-,ASRGLGGDEQY
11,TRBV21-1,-,ASSYQGGETQY
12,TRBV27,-,ASSLRGGSYGYT
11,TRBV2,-,ASRGTAEGGYT
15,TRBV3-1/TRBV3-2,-,ASSQDLEFSGDYGYT
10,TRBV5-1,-,ASSGGAYEQY
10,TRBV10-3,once,AIMTSGGQQF
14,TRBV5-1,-,ASRKRGDPTNEKLF
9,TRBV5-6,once,ASSQQGVPC
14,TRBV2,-,ASSMEALRRFHGYT
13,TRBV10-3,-,AISSGRGYTDTQY
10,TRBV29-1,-,SVRSGEGGYT
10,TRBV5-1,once,ASSWDNNEQF
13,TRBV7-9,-,ASSLAGQMNTEAF
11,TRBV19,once,ASSPGRTDTQY
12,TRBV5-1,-,ASSSGFSTDTQY
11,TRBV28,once,ASSLFTGNTIY
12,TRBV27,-,ASSIAGTRNEQF
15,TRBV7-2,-,ASSFPSGTSGEDEQF
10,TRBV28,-,ASKLGAYGYT
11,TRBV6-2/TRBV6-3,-,ASSRTTGNTIY
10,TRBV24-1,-,ATSDIGYGYT
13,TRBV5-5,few,ASSFGALRDSPLH
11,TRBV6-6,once,ASKPGNRDGYT
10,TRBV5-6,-,ASSPPTGRAF
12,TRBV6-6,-,ASRPPGHLYGYT
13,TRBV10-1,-,ASSDYRDSGTEAF
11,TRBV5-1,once,ASSLDRAETQY
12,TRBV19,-,ASSPGLSTGELF
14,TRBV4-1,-,ASSLSGLAATYEQY
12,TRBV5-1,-,ARRPIEGSYEQY
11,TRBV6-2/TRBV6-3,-,ASSFGQTGELF
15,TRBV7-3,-,ASSLIGAGLGHNEQF
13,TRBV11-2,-,ASSLGVTNTGELF
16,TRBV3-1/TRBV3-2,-,ASSLLTGERGWRETQY
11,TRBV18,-,ASSQMENTEAF
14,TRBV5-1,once,ASSLSGRRYNSPLH
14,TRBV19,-,ASSLGPRQVAYEQY
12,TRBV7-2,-,ASSPDRGPYGYT
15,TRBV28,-,ASSSTVQPDRTYGYT
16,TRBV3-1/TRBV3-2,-,ASSQDPLGAGGGTEAF